Listed here are 8 T cell receptor beta chains from one sample, sequenced in a study of blood T cell repertoires in COVID-19. Data came from immunoSEQ multiplex PCR; TCRdb stores just in-frame clones and leaves some out. The data hold 140,000 or so clones, with around nine tenths observed a single time. Material: peripheral blood. These receptors all stem from a human donor in a cohort sampled during active COVID-19.

The chain joins TRBV7-9 to TRBJ1-1, with D maybe TRBD1 (5 bases). This CDR3 is 15 amino acids long. CDR1 is SEHNR and CDR2 is FQNEAQ in the germline V gene (reference sequence). The germline V and J ends were trimmed by 3 bases and 0 bases, with 11 bases remaining between them. CDR3 DNA: TGTGCCAGCAGCTTTTTCCAGGGATTGAACACTGAAGCTTTCTTT. Its protein is CASSFFQGLNTEAFF.

In its sample, this clone was seen a few times. Other DNA sequences in this specimen translate into the identical CDR3. The chain carries TRBV27 and TRBJ1-4; D is undetermined. V was pared by 1 base and J by 3 bases, with 3 bases between. Germline loops: CDR1 MNHEY, CDR2 SMNVEV (reference sequence). There are 13 residues in the CDR3. The DNA of the CDR3 is TGTGCCAGCAGTTTATGGCCTAATGAAAAACTGTTTTTT. Its protein is CASSLWPNEKLFF.

The rearrangement links TRBV18 to TRBJ1-2, with 8 bases matching TRBD1. Germline V CDR1 and CDR2: KGHSH, LQKENI. This CDR3 has 15 residues. After removal of 6 bases from V and 2 bases from J, the junction contained 8 bases not matched to a gene. The CDR3 nucleotides are TGTGCCAGCTCCGCCGGGACAGGACGGAACTATGGCTACACCTTC. Encoded protein: CASSAGTGRNYGYTF. Supplemented by reference TRBV18 and TRBJ1-2, the full variable domain reads NAGVMQNPRHLVRRRGQEARLRCSPMKGHSHVYWYRQLPEEGLKFMVYLQKENIIDESGMPKERFSAEFPKEGPSILRIQQVVRGDSAAYFCASSAGTGRNYGYTFGSGTRLTVV.

Turning to this clone: The same CDR3 can be traced to other DNA sequences in this sample. V is TRBV20-1 and J is TRBJ1-1; D remains ambiguous. The ends were cut back, 3 bases at V and 1 base at J, with 6 bases in the middle. This CDR3 is built from 12 residues. Looked up from germline, CDR1 is DFQATT and CDR2 is SNEGSKA (reference sequence). DNA for the CDR3: TGCAGTGCTAGTTCCGGGAACACTGAAGCTTTCTTT. This gives the protein CSASSGNTEAFF.

The rearrangement links TRBV5-4 to TRBJ1-5; the match to TRBD1 covers 9 bases. The junction had 2 bases not matched to a gene; V was cut back by 4 bases and J by 6 bases. The germline V gene encodes CDR1 SGHNT and CDR2 YYREEE (reference sequence). The CDR3 spans 13 residues. The CDR3 sequence: CASSTGGGQPQHF. CDR3 coding DNA: TGTGCCAGCAGCACAGGGGGCGGTCAGCCCCAGCATTTT.

This rearrangement joins TRBV9 to TRBJ2-2; D unclear. The germline V and J ends were trimmed by 3 bases and 7 bases, with 19 bases remaining between them. The germline V gene has CDR1 SGDLS and CDR2 YYNGEE. This CDR3 region has 16 residues. Written as DNA, the CDR3 is TGTGCCAGCAGCGCCTCCCTACTTGGAGACGTCGGGGAGCTGTTTTTT. This gives the protein CASSASLLGDVGELFF.

The chain carries TRBV9 and TRBJ1-2, with TRBD1 identical over 10 bases. CDR3 length equals 15 residues. Germline V lookup: CDR1 SGDLS, CDR2 YYNGEE. V lost 2 bases, J lost 2 bases, and 3 bases stayed unmatched. CDR3 protein: CASSVRTGGNYGYTF. The CDR3 nucleotides are TGTGCCAGCAGCGTTCGGACAGGGGGAAACTATGGCTACACCTTC.

Here the CDR3 DNA reads TGCGCCAGCAGCCCGTCGGGGGTGCCCCAGCATTTT. Encoded protein: CASSPSGVPQHF. The rearrangement uses TRBV5-1 and TRBJ1-5; D is perhaps TRBD1 (5 bases). Germline-derived CDR1 and CDR2 are SGHRS and YFSETQ. Trimming took off 4 bases at V and 9 bases at J, with 11 bases between the two ends. There are 12 residues in the CDR3. Combining the CDR3 with reference TRBV5-1 and TRBJ1-5 gives the whole variable domain KAGVTQTPRYLIKTRGQQVTLSCSPISGHRSVSWYQQTPGQGLQFLFEYFSETQRNKGNFPGRFSGRQFSNSRSEMNVSTLELGDSALYLCASSPSGVPQHFGDGTRLSIL.